A selection of T cell receptor beta chains follows, all from one sample in a study of T-cell memory formation after mild COVID-19. In TCRdb, the 5' RACE reads were re-called with MiXCR into one record per CDR3 protein. Seen here are approximately 480,000 distinct CDR3 sequences, 18% observed once, and the top ten hold approximately 13%. Sample: PBMCs or a T cell subset sorted from them (not recorded which). These receptors originate from an adult woman who had mild COVID-19 (a few samples of this study predate the infection). Cell type and time point are not known. Each CDR3 is given with its conserved first and last residue. A D gene is named only where the DNA matches it firmly. Some rows mark clone size as missing; the rest say once, few, many or name a class of expanded clone.

size: .
J: TRBJ2-3
V: TRBV6-6
D: .
CDR3: CASSYSERGTDTQYF
DNA: TGTGCCAGCAGTTACTCGGAGCGGGGCACAGATACGCAGTATTTT

size: few
J: TRBJ1-1
V: TRBV28
D: .
CDR3: CSCGNTEAFF
DNA: TGTAGTTGCGGGAACACTGAAGCTTTCTTT

size: many
J: TRBJ2-1
V: TRBV5-4
D: TRBD2
CDR3: CASSLAASGRAIEQFF
DNA: TGTGCCAGCAGCTTGGCGGCGAGCGGGAGGGCCATTGAGCAGTTCTTC

size: .
J: TRBJ1-5
V: TRBV7-2
D: .
CDR3: CASSLAAGSNQPQHF
DNA: TGTGCCAGCAGCTTAGCGGCAGGCAGCAATCAGCCCCAGCATTTT

size: .
J: TRBJ2-1
V: TRBV11-2
D: TRBD1
CDR3: CASSLAWDRGGFF
DNA: TGTGCCAGCAGCTTAGCTTGGGACAGGGGTGGGTTCTTC

size: few
J: TRBJ2-5
V: TRBV7-9
D: .
CDR3: CASRDRDGVQETQYF
DNA: TGTGCCAGCAGAGACCGGGACGGAGTTCAAGAGACCCAGTACTTC

size: .
J: TRBJ2-1
V: TRBV7-2
D: .
CDR3: CASSSQASSYNEQFF
DNA: TGTGCCAGCAGCTCACAGGCTAGCTCCTACAATGAGCAGTTCTTC

size: few
J: TRBJ2-3
V: TRBV5-1
D: TRBD2
CDR3: CASNIGGRTDTQYF
DNA: TGCGCCAGCAATATCGGCGGGAGGACAGATACGCAGTATTTT

size: .
J: TRBJ2-4
V: TRBV3-1
D: .
CDR3: CASSRWYNSDTKNIQYF
DNA: TGTGCCAGCAGCCGGTGGTATAATTCCGATACCAAAAACATTCAGTACTTC

size: .
J: TRBJ1-1
V: TRBV29-1
D: .
CDR3: CSVRLNTEAFF
DNA: TGCAGCGTCCGACTGAACACTGAAGCTTTCTTT

size: .
J: TRBJ2-5
V: TRBV12-3/TRBV12-4
D: TRBD2
CDR3: CASSAGTNLQETQYF
DNA: TGTGCCAGCAGTGCCGGGACTAACCTACAAGAGACCCAGTACTTC

size: many
J: TRBJ1-2
V: TRBV4-2
D: TRBD1
CDR3: CASSSMTGNYGYTF
DNA: TGTGCCAGCAGCTCTATGACAGGGAACTATGGCTACACCTTC

size: .
J: TRBJ2-5
V: TRBV6-2/TRBV6-3
D: .
CDR3: CASSYRDLQETQYF
DNA: TGTGCCAGCAGTTACCGGGACCTGCAAGAGACCCAGTACTTC

size: few
J: TRBJ2-1
V: TRBV29-1
D: .
CDR3: CSVGYLVTNEQFF
DNA: TGCAGCGTTGGTTACCTAGTAACCAATGAGCAGTTCTTC

size: few
J: TRBJ1-2
V: TRBV5-1
D: .
CDR3: CASSLDSGFDGYTF
DNA: TGCGCCAGCAGCTTGGACAGCGGATTCGATGGCTACACCTTC

size: few
J: TRBJ2-1
V: TRBV7-9
D: TRBD2
CDR3: CASGAGGTSGNEQFF
DNA: TGTGCCAGCGGGGCAGGGGGGACTAGCGGTAATGAGCAGTTCTTC

size: few
J: TRBJ2-7
V: TRBV7-9
D: .
CDR3: CASSLDTHGIDYEQYF
DNA: TGTGCCAGCAGCTTAGATACCCACGGGATCGACTACGAGCAGTACTTC

size: .
J: TRBJ2-1
V: TRBV11-3
D: TRBD1
CDR3: CASSRRTGDNEQFF
DNA: TGTGCCAGCAGCCGACGGACAGGGGACAATGAGCAGTTCTTC

size: few
J: TRBJ2-7
V: TRBV25-1
D: .
CDR3: CASGAGAAYEQYF
DNA: TGTGCCAGCGGGGCAGGGGCCGCCTACGAGCAGTACTTC

size: .
J: TRBJ2-7
V: TRBV9
D: TRBD1
CDR3: CASSPQGAKGYEQYF
DNA: TGTGCCAGCAGCCCACAGGGGGCCAAGGGCTACGAGCAGTACTTC

size: .
J: TRBJ2-3
V: TRBV24-1
D: TRBD2
CDR3: CATSDERGGFDTQYF
DNA: TGTGCCACCAGTGATGAACGGGGGGGCTTTGATACGCAGTATTTT

size: .
J: TRBJ2-7
V: TRBV5-4
D: .
CDR3: CASSAGAYEQYF
DNA: TGTGCCAGCAGCGCGGGCGCCTACGAGCAGTACTTC

size: once
J: TRBJ1-4
V: TRBV4-1
D: TRBD1
CDR3: CASSHGDSLNEKLFF
DNA: TGCGCCAGCAGCCATGGGGACAGCCTGAATGAAAAACTGTTTTTT

size: once
J: TRBJ2-1
V: TRBV7-9
D: TRBD2
CDR3: CASSLARGELAGGEQFF
DNA: TGTGCCAGCAGCTTAGCGCGAGGAGAACTAGCGGGGGGGGAGCAGTTCTTC

size: few
J: TRBJ2-7
V: TRBV5-1
D: TRBD1
CDR3: CASSLVVAGGRSEQYF
DNA: TGCGCCAGCAGCTTGGTAGTCGCAGGGGGACGTTCGGAGCAGTACTTC

size: few
J: TRBJ1-1
V: TRBV29-1
D: .
CDR3: CSAEPPNTEAFF
DNA: TGCAGCGCCGAACCTCCGAACACTGAAGCTTTCTTT

size: few
J: TRBJ2-7
V: TRBV6-1
D: TRBD1
CDR3: CASRPGQGASYEQYF
DNA: TGTGCCAGTCGACCGGGACAGGGGGCCTCCTACGAGCAGTACTTC

size: .
J: TRBJ2-1
V: TRBV11-3
D: .
CDR3: CASSSRRGGARDNEQFF
DNA: TGTGCCAGCAGCTCCCGGCGAGGGGGAGCTAGGGACAATGAGCAGTTCTTC

size: .
J: TRBJ2-2
V: TRBV5-1
D: TRBD1
CDR3: CASSVLQGWTGELFF
DNA: TGCGCCAGCAGCGTCCTACAGGGGTGGACCGGGGAGCTGTTTTTT

size: many
J: TRBJ2-1
V: TRBV5-1
D: TRBD2
CDR3: CASSFGLAGVGANEQFF
DNA: TGCGCCAGCAGCTTCGGGCTAGCGGGAGTTGGGGCCAATGAGCAGTTCTTC

size: .
J: TRBJ1-4
V: TRBV18
D: .
CDR3: CASSPPEGRGEKLFF
DNA: TGTGCCAGCTCACCACCGGAGGGGCGCGGTGAAAAACTGTTTTTT

size: .
J: TRBJ2-2
V: TRBV25-1
D: TRBD2
CDR3: CASSPGLAGGRVTGELFF
DNA: TGTGCCAGCTCGCCGGGACTAGCGGGAGGGCGGGTCACCGGGGAGCTGTTTTTT

size: .
J: TRBJ2-3
V: TRBV29-1
D: TRBD1
CDR3: CSLRQGGVRTDTQYF
DNA: TGCAGCTTACGACAGGGGGGTGTCCGCACAGATACGCAGTATTTT

size: few
J: TRBJ1-6
V: TRBV4-2
D: .
CDR3: CASSQEDWHTSSYNSPLHF
DNA: TGTGCCAGCAGCCAAGAGGACTGGCACACGAGCTCCTATAATTCACCCCTCCACTTT

size: .
J: TRBJ2-6
V: TRBV5-6
D: TRBD1
CDR3: CASILTGVGSGANVLTF
DNA: TGTGCCAGCATCCTGACAGGGGTAGGTTCTGGGGCCAACGTCCTGACTTTC

size: few
J: TRBJ2-5
V: TRBV9
D: .
CDR3: CASSVAGQPGETQYF
DNA: TGTGCCAGCAGCGTAGCCGGGCAGCCGGGGGAGACCCAGTACTTC

size: few
J: TRBJ2-3
V: TRBV7-3
D: TRBD2
CDR3: CASSLRPLAGGRSTDTQYF
DNA: TGTGCCAGCAGCTTGAGACCCTTAGCGGGAGGGCGGAGCACAGATACGCAGTATTTT

size: .
J: TRBJ2-1
V: TRBV20-1
D: TRBD2
CDR3: CSAAWREGYESSYNEQFF
DNA: TGCAGTGCCGCGTGGCGGGAGGGCTACGAAAGCTCCTACAATGAGCAGTTCTTC

size: few
J: TRBJ2-1
V: TRBV4-2
D: .
CDR3: CASSQDKGNEQFF
DNA: TGTGCCAGCAGCCAAGATAAAGGGAATGAGCAGTTCTTC

size: few
J: TRBJ2-3
V: TRBV3-1
D: TRBD1
CDR3: CASSQDNTGAGVTQYF
DNA: TGTGCCAGCAGCCAAGATAATACAGGGGCGGGCGTAACGCAGTATTTT

size: few
J: TRBJ2-7
V: TRBV5-1
D: .
CDR3: CASSEPGRGPYEQYF
DNA: TGCGCCAGCAGCGAACCGGGACGCGGACCCTACGAGCAGTACTTC

size: .
J: TRBJ2-7
V: TRBV2
D: .
CDR3: CASSGVPYEQYF
DNA: TGTGCCAGCAGTGGCGTTCCCTACGAGCAGTACTTC

size: few
J: TRBJ1-2
V: TRBV29-1
D: TRBD1
CDR3: CSATLGTGGVDGYTF
DNA: TGCAGCGCTACACTTGGGACAGGGGGCGTCGATGGCTACACCTTC

size: few
J: TRBJ2-7
V: TRBV7-8
D: .
CDR3: CASSSGSSYPYEQYF
DNA: TGTGCCAGCAGCTCCGGCAGCAGCTACCCGTACGAGCAGTACTTC

size: few
J: TRBJ2-7
V: TRBV15
D: TRBD2
CDR3: CATSSLADSYEQYF
DNA: TGTGCCACCAGCAGTCTAGCGGACTCCTACGAGCAGTACTTC

size: .
J: TRBJ2-1
V: TRBV6-5
D: .
CDR3: CASSYGGGSYNEQFF
DNA: TGTGCCAGCAGTTACGGAGGGGGTTCCTACAATGAGCAGTTCTTC

size: few
J: TRBJ2-3
V: TRBV25-1
D: .
CDR3: CASSDRLAYSTDTQYF
DNA: TGTGCCAGCAGTGACCGGCTAGCGTATAGCACAGATACGCAGTATTTT

size: .
J: TRBJ2-3
V: TRBV29-1
D: .
CDR3: CSVVPRGVVDTQYF
DNA: TGCAGCGTTGTCCCCCGCGGGGTGGTAGATACGCAGTATTTT

size: .
J: TRBJ2-3
V: TRBV11-3
D: .
CDR3: CASSWGPLADTQYF
DNA: TGTGCCAGCAGCTGGGGACCCCTGGCAGATACGCAGTATTTT

size: few
J: TRBJ2-1
V: TRBV6-1
D: TRBD2
CDR3: CASSERGGGAVEQFF
DNA: TGTGCCAGCAGTGAAAGAGGCGGGGGGGCGGTTGAGCAGTTCTTC

size: .
J: TRBJ2-1
V: TRBV7-9
D: TRBD1
CDR3: CASSWDSGTGAYNEQFF
DNA: TGTGCCAGCAGCTGGGACTCCGGGACAGGGGCCTACAATGAGCAGTTCTTC

size: many
J: TRBJ2-5
V: TRBV3-1
D: TRBD2
CDR3: CASSHSTGGLVGGTQYF
DNA: TGTGCCAGCAGCCATTCAACGGGGGGGTTGGTCGGCGGGACCCAGTACTTC

size: many
J: TRBJ2-5
V: TRBV7-3
D: TRBD2
CDR3: CASSLTGGRETQYF
DNA: TGTGCCAGCAGCCTAACGGGGGGTCGAGAGACCCAGTACTTC

size: few
J: TRBJ2-5
V: TRBV11-2
D: .
CDR3: CASSFSYQETQYF
DNA: TGTGCCAGCAGCTTCTCTTACCAAGAGACCCAGTACTTC

size: .
J: TRBJ2-4
V: TRBV7-2
D: TRBD2
CDR3: CASSRAGVAKNIQYF
DNA: TGTGCCAGCAGCCGTGCGGGGGTGGCCAAAAACATTCAGTACTTC

size: few
J: TRBJ2-2
V: TRBV2
D: .
CDR3: CASSVVGSDTGELFF
DNA: TGTGCCAGCAGTGTAGTAGGGTCGGACACCGGGGAGCTGTTTTTT

size: few
J: TRBJ1-1
V: TRBV5-1
D: .
CDR3: CASTPGHTNTEAFF
DNA: TGCGCCAGCACCCCGGGACACACGAACACTGAAGCTTTCTTT